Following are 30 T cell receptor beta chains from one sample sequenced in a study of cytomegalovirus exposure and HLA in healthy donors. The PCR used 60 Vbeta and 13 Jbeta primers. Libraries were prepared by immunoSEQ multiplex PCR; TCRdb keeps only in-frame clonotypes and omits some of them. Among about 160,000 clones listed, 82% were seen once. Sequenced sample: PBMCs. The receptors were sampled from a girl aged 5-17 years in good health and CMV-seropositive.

CDR3 sequence reads: CASSDVAGGGLNEQFF. The DNA for the CDR3 is TGTGCCAGCAGTGATGTCGCGGGTGGCGGTCTGAATGAGCAGTTCTTC. This sequence joins TRBV6-1 and TRBJ2-1, with a weak D call TRBD2 (5 bases). V gave up 3 bases and J gave up 7 bases, with 19 bases separating them. Germline V gene data show CDR1 as MNHNS and CDR2 as SASEGT. The CDR3 sequence is 16 residues long.

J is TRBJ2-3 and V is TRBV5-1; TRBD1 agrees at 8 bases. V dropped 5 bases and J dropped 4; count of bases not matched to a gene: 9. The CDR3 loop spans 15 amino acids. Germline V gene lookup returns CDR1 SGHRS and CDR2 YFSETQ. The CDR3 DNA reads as TGCGCCAGCAGGTCCGGGACAGGTCCCCCAGATACGCAGTATTTT. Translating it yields CASRSGTGPPDTQYF.

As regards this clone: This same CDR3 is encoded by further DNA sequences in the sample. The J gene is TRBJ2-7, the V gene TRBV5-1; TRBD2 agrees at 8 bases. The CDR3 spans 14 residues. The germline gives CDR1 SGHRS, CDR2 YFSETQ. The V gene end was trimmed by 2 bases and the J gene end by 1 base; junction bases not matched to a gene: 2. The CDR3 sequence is CASSFTSGSYEQYF. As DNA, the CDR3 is TGCGCCAGCAGCTTTACTAGCGGATCCTACGAGCAGTACTTC. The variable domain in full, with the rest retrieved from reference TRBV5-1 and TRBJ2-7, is KAGVTQTPRYLIKTRGQQVTLSCSPISGHRSVSWYQQTPGQGLQFLFEYFSETQRNKGNFPGRFSGRQFSNSRSEMNVSTLELGDSALYLCASSFTSGSYEQYFGPGTRLTVT.

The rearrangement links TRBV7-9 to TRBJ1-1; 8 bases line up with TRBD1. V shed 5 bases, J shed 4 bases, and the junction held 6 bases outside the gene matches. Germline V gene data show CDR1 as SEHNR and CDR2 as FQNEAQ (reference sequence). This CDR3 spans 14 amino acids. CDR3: CASSKTGAGTEAFF. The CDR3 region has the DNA TGTGCCAGCAGCAAGACAGGGGCGGGCACTGAAGCTTTCTTT. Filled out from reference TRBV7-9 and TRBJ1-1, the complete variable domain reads DTGVSQNPRHKITKRGQNVTFRCDPISEHNRLYWYRQTLGQGPEFLTYFQNEAQLEKSRLLSDRFSAERPKGSFSTLEIQRTEQGDSAMYLCASSKTGAGTEAFFGQGTRLTVV.

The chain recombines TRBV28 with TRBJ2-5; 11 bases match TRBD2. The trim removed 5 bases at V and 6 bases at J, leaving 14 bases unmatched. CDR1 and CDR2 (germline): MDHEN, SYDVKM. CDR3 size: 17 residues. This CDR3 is CASSVAGTSGSRKTQYF. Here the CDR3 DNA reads TGTGCCAGCAGTGTAGCCGGGACTAGCGGTTCTCGGAAGACCCAGTACTTC.

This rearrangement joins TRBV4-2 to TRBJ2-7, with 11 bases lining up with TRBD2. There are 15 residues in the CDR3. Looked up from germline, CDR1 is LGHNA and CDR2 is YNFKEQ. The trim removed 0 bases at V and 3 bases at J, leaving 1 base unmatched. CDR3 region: CASSQDLAGGYEQYF. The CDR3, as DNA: TGTGCCAGCAGCCAAGATCTAGCGGGAGGCTACGAGCAGTACTTC.

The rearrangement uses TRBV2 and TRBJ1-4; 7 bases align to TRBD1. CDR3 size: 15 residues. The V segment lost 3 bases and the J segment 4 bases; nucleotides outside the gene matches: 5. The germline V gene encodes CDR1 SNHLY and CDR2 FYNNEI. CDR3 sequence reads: CASSDLPGGNEKLFF. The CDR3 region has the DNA TGTGCCAGCAGTGATCTACCAGGGGGTAATGAAAAACTGTTTTTT.

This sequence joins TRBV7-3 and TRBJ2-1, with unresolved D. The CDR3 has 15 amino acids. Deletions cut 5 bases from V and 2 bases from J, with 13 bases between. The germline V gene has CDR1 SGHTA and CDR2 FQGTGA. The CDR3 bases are TGTGCCAGCAGCCCAGATGGGCAACCCTACAATGAGCAGTTCTTC. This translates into CASSPDGQPYNEQFF.

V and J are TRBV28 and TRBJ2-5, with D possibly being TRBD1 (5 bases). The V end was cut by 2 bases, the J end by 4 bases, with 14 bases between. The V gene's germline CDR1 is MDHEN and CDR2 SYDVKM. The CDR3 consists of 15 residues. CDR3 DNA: TGTGCCAGCAGTTTAGCGGTAGGGGTGGGAGAGACCCAGTACTTC. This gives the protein CASSLAVGVGETQYF.

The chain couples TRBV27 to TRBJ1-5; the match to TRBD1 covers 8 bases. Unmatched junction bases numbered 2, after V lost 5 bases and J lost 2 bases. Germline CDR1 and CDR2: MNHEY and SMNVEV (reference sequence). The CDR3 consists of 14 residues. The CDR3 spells CASSQDRGNQPQHF. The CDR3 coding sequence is TGTGCCAGCAGTCAGGACAGGGGCAATCAGCCCCAGCATTTT.

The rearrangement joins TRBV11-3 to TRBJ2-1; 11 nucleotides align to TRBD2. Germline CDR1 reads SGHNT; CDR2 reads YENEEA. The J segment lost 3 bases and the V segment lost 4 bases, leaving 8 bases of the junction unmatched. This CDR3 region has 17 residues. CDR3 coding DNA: TGTGCCAGCAGCTCCTCCCGTGGGACTAGCGGCTACAATGAGCAGTTCTTC. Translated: CASSSSRGTSGYNEQFF.

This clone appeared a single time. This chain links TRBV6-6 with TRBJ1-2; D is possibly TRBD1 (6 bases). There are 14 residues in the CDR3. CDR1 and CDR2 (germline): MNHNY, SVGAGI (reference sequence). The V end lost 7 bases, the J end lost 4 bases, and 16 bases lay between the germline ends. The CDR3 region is CASTYPGAPYGYTF. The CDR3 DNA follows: TGTGCCAGCACCTACCCAGGGGCCCCCTATGGCTACACCTTC.

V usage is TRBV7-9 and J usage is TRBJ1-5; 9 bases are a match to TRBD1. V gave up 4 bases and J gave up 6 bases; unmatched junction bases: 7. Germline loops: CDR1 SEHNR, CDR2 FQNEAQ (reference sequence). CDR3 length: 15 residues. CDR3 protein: CASSSWDREGQPQHF. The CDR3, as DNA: TGTGCCAGCAGCTCGTGGGACAGGGAGGGTCAGCCCCAGCATTTT.

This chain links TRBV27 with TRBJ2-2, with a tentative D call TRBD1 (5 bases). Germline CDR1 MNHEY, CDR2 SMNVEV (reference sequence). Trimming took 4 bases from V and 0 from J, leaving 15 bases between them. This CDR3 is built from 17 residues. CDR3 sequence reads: CASSWLWGRTNTGELFF. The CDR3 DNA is TGTGCCAGCAGTTGGTTGTGGGGCCGCACGAACACCGGGGAGCTGTTTTTT.

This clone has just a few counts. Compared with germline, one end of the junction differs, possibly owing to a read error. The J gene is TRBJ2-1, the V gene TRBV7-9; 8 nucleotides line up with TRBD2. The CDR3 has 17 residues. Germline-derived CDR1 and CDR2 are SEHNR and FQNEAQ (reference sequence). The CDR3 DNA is TGTTCCAGCAGCTTAGGGGGGACTAGAAGGATCGGATATGAGCAGTTCTTC. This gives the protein CSSSLGGTRRIGYEQFF.

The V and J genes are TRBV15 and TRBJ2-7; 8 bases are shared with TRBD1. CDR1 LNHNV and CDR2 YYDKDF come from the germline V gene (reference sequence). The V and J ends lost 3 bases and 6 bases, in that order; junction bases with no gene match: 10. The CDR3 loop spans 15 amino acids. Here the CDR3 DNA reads TGTGCCACCAGCAGGGAACGACCAGGGGGCAGCGAGCAGTACTTC. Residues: CATSRERPGGSEQYF.

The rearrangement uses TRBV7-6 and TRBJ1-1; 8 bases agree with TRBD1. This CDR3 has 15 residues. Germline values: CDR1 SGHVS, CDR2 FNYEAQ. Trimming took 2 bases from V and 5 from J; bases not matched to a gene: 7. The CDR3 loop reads CASSLHQGAGTEAFF. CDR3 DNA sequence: TGTGCCAGCAGCTTACATCAGGGGGCAGGTACTGAAGCTTTCTTT.

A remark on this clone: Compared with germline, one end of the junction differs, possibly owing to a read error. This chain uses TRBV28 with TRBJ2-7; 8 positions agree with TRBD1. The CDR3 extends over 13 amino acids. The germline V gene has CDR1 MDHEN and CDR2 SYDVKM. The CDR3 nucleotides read TGTGCCAGCAGTTTGGGGGGACAGGCGTTCGGGAACTTC. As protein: CASSLGGQAFGNF.

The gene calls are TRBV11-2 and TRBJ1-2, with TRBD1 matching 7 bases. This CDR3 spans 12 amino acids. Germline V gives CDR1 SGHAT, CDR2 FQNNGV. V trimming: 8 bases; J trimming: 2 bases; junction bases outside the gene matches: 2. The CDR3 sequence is CASAGQNYGYTF. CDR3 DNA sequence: TGTGCCAGCGCGGGACAGAACTATGGCTACACCTTC.

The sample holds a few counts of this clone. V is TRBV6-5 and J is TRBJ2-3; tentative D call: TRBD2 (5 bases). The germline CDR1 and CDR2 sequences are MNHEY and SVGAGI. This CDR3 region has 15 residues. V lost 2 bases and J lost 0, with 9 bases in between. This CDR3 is CASSYGRTSTDTQYF. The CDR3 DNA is TGTGCCAGCAGTTACGGGCGGACTAGCACAGATACGCAGTATTTT.

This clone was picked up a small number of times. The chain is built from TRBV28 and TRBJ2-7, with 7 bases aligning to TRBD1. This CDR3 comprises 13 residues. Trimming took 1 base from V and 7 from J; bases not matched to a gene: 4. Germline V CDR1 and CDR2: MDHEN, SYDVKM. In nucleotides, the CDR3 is TGTGCCAGCAGTTTATCGGGCAGGGGGGAGCAGTACTTC. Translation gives CASSLSGRGEQYF. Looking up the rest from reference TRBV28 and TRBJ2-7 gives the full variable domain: DVKVTQSSRYLVKRTGEKVFLECVQDMDHENMFWYRQDPGLGLRLIYFSYDVKMKEKGDIPEGYSVSREKKERFSLILESASTNQTSMYLCASSLSGRGEQYFGPGTRLTVT.

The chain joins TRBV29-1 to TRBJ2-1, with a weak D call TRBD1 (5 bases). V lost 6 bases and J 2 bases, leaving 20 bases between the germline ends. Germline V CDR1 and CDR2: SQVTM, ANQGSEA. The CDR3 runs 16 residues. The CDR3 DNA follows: TGCAGCGTAGAGACAGTAGAACAATTCACCTACAATGAGCAGTTCTTC. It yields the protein CSVETVEQFTYNEQFF.

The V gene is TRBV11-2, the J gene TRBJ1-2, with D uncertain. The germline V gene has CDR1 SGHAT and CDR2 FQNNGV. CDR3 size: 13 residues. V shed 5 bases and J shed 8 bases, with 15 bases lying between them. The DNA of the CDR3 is TGTGCCAGCAGCACGAACGGGGTCACAGGCTACACCTTC. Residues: CASSTNGVTGYTF.

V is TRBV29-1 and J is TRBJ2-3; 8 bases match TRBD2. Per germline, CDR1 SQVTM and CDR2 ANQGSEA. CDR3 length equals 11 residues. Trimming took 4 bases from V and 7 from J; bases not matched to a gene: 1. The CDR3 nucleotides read TGCAGCGTTGCGGGAGGGAATACGCAGTATTTT. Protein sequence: CSVAGGNTQYF.

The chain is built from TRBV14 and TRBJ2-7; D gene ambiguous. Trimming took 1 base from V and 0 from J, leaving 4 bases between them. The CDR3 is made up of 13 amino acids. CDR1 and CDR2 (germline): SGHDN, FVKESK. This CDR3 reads CASSQVGSYEQYF. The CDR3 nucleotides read TGTGCCAGCAGCCAAGTCGGCTCCTACGAGCAGTACTTC.

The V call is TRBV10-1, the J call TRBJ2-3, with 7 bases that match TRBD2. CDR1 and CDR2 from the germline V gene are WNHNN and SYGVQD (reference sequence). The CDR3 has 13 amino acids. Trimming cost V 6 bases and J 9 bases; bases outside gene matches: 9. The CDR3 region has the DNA TGCGCCAGCAGACTGACCCTAGCGGCCACGCAGTATTTT. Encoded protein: CASRLTLAATQYF.

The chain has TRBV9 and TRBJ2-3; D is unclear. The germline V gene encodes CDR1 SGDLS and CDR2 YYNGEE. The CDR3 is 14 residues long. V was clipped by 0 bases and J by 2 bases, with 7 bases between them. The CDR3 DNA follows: TGTGCCAGCAGCGTAGAACATCTCACAGATACGCAGTATTTT. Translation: CASSVEHLTDTQYF.

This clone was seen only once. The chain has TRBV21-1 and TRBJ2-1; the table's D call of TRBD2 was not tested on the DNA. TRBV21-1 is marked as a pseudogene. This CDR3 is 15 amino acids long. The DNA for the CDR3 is TGTGCCAGCAGCACACTAGCGGGAACCTACAATGAGCAGTTCTTC. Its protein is CASSTLAGTYNEQFF.

The CDR3 bases are TGTGCCAGCATATTGAACGCGGGGCAGGGATACAATGAGCAGTTCTTC. Translated, it gives CASILNAGQGYNEQFF. V usage is TRBV5-6 and J usage is TRBJ2-1; weak D call: TRBD2 (6 bases). The CDR3 is made up of 16 amino acids. The germline CDR1 and CDR2 sequences are SGHDT and YYEEEE. V shed 6 bases and J shed 4 bases, with 20 bases lying between them.

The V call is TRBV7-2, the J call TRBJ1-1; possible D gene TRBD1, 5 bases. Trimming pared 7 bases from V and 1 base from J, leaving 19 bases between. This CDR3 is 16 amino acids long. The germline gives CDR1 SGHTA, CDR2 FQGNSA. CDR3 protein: CASNLSPGRENTEAFF. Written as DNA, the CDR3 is TGTGCCAGCAATCTGTCGCCGGGCAGGGAGAACACTGAAGCTTTCTTT.